This T cell receptor beta chain came from a study of blood T cells in healthy people across ages. Study information: About one barcoded beta molecule per two T cells came from capture by template switching. Study-wide results and limits: Percentage of naive T cells showed a strong correlation with TCR beta diversity.

V was shortened by 2 bases and J by 3 bases, with 17 bases between the two germline ends. Germline V gives CDR1 KGHSH, CDR2 LQKENI. CDR3 length equals 16 residues. Comments on this clonotype: Its target is unknown.

Combining a sample-barcoded 5' primer with a J-beta primer mix, a second PCR ran for roughly 6 to 12 cycles. TCRdb called the 5' RACE reads again in MiXCR, with one record for every CDR3 protein. The sample contains more than 1.4 million distinct CDR3 sequences, about 43% of which appear only once. The clonotype originates from a woman aged 18-30 years in good health. The sequenced material came from blood. This sequence joins TRBV18 and TRBJ2-7; tentative D call: TRBD1 (5 bases). In DNA, the CDR3 is TGTGCCAGCTCACCATTGCGCCGACCAGGGTACTACGAGCAGTACTTC. This encodes CASSPLRRPGYYEQYF.